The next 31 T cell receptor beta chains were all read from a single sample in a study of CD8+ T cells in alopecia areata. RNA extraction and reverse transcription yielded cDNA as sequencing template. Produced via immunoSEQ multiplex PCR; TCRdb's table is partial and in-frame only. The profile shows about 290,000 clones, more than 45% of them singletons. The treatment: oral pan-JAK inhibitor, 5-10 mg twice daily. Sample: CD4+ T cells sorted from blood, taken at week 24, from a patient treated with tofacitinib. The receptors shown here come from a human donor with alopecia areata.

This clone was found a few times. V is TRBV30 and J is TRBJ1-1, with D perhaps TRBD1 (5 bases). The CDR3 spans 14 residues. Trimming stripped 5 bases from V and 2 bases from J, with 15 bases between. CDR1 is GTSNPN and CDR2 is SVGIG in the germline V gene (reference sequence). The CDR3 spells CAWPQGWVNTEAFF. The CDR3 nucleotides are TGTGCCTGGCCCCAGGGATGGGTTAACACTGAAGCTTTCTTT.

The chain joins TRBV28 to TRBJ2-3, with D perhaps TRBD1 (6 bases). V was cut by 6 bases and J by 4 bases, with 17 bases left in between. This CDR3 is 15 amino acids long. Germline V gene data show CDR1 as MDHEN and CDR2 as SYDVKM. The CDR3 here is CASRTETGFPDTQYF. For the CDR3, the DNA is TGTGCCAGCAGGACCGAAACAGGGTTCCCAGATACGCAGTATTTT.

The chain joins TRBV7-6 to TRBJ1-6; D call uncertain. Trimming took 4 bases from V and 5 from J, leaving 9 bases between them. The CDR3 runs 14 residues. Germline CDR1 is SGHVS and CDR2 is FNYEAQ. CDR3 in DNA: TGTGCCAGCAGCTGGACGGGAGATAATTCACCCCTCCACTTT. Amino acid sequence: CASSWTGDNSPLHF.

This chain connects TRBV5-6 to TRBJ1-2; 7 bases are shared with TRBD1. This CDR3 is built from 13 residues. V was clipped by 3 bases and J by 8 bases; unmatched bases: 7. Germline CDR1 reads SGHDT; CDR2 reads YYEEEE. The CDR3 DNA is TGTGCCAGCAGCTACACAGGGGCGGGAGGCTACACCTTC. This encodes CASSYTGAGGYTF.

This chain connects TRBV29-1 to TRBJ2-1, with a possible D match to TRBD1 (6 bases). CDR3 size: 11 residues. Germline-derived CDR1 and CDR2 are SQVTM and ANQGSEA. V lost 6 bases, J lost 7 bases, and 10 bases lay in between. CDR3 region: CSVGTGNEQFF. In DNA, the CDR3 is TGCAGCGTCGGAACAGGGAATGAGCAGTTCTTC.

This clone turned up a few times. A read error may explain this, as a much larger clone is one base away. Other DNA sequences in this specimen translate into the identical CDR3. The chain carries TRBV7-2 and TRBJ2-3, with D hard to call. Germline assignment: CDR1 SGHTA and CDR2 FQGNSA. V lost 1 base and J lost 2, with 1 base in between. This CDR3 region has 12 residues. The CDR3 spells CASSLDTDTQYF. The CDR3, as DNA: TGTGCCAGCAGCTTAGACACAGATACGCAGTATTTT.

The CDR3 region is CASSRMGQGNEKLFF. CDR3 in DNA: TGCGCCAGCAGCCGCATGGGACAGGGTAATGAAAAACTGTTTTTT. V is TRBV4-1 and J is TRBJ1-4; TRBD1 matches at 9 bases. V shed 4 bases, J shed 4 bases, and the junction held 4 bases outside the gene matches. CDR3 length: 15 residues. Germline CDR1 reads MGHRA; CDR2 reads YSYEKL.

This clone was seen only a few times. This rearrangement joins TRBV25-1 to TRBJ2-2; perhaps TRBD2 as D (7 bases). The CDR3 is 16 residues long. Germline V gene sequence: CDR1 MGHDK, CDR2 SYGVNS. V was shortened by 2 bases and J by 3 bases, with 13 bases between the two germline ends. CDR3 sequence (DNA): TGTGCCAGCAGTGAACTGGGGGCGGGGGACACCGGGGAGCTGTTTTTT. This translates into CASSELGAGDTGELFF.

CDR3 nucleotides: TGTGCCAGCAGTGTTTACAAGGACAATGAGCAGTTCTTC. Its protein product is CASSVYKDNEQFF. This rearrangement joins TRBV25-1 to TRBJ2-1; no firm D call. Germline CDR1 is MGHDK and CDR2 is SYGVNS. Between the trimmed V and J ends, which lost 4 bases and 5 bases, there was a span of 9 bases. The CDR3 runs to 13 residues. Looking up the rest from reference TRBV25-1 and TRBJ2-1 gives the full variable domain: EADIYQTPRYLVIGTGKKITLECSQTMGHDKMYWYQQDPGMELHLIHYSYGVNSTEKGDLSSESTVSRIRTEHFPLTLESARPSHTSQYLCASSVYKDNEQFFGPGTRLTVL.

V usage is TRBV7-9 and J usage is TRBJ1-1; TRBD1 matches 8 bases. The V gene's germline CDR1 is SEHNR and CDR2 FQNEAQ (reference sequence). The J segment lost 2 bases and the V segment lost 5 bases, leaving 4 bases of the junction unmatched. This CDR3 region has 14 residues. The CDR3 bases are TGTGCCAGCAGCCGACAGGGGACCAACACTGAAGCTTTCTTT. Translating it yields CASSRQGTNTEAFF.

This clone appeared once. The CDR3 DNA follows: TGTGCCAGCAGCCTCGACAGGAATCAGCCCCAGCATTTT. Translated: CASSLDRNQPQHF. The rearrangement links TRBV7-2 to TRBJ1-5; weak D call: TRBD1 (6 bases). Germline V gives CDR1 SGHTA, CDR2 FQGNSA. The CDR3 sequence is 13 residues long. The V gene lost 5 bases and the J gene lost 4 bases, with 9 bases spanning the gap. Full variable domain (outside the CDR3, taken from reference TRBV7-2 and TRBJ1-5): GAGVSQSPSNKVTEKGKDVELRCDPISGHTALYWYRQSLGQGLEFLIYFQGNSAPDKSGLPSDRFSAERTGGSVSTLTIQRTQQEDSAVYLCASSLDRNQPQHFGDGTRLSIL.

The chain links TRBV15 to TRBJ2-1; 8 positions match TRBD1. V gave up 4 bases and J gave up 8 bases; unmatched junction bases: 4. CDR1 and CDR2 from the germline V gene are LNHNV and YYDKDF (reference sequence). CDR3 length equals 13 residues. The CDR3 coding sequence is TGTGCCACCAGCATCCGGACAGGGTATGAGCAGTTCTTC. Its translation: CATSIRTGYEQFF.

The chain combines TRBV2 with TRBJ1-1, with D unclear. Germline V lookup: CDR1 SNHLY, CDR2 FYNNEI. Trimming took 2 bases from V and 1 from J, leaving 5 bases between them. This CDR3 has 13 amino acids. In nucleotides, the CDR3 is TGTGCCAGCAGTGAATCCTGGAACACTGAAGCTTTCTTT. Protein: CASSESWNTEAFF.

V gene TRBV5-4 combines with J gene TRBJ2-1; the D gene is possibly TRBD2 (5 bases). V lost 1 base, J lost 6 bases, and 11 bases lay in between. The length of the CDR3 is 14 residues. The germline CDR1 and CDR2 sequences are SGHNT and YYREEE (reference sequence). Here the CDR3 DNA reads TGTGCCAGCAGCTTGCCACTAGAAGGCAATGAGCAGTTCTTC. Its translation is CASSLPLEGNEQFF.

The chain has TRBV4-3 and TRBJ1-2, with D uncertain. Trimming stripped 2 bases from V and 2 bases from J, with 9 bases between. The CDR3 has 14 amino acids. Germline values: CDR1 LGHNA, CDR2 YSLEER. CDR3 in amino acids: CASSQPGLNYGYTF. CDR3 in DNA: TGCGCCAGCAGCCAACCGGGCCTCAACTATGGCTACACCTTC.

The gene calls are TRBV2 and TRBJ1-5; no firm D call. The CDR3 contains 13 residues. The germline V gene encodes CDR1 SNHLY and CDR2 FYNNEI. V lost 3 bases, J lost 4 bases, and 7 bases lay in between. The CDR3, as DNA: TGTGCCAGCAGTGAGGGCCGAAATCAGCCCCAGCATTTT. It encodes CASSEGRNQPQHF.

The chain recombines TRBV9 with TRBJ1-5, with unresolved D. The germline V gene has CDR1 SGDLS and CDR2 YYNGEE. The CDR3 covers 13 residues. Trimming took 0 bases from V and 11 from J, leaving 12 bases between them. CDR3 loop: CASSVDPDRAQHF. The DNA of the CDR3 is TGTGCCAGCAGCGTAGACCCGGACCGAGCCCAGCATTTT.

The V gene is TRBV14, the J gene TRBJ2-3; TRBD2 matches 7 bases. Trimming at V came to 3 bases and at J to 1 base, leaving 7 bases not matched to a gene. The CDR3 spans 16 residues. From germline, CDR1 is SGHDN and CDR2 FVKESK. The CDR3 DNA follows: TGTGCCAGCAGCCATCGACGGGGGAGGGGCACAGATACGCAGTATTTT. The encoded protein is CASSHRRGRGTDTQYF.

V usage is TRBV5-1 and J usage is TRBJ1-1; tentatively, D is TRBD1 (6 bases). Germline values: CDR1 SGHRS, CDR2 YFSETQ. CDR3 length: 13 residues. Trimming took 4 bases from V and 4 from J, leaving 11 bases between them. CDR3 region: CASSLQGVTEAFF. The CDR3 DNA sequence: TGCGCCAGCAGCCTACAGGGAGTCACTGAAGCTTTCTTT. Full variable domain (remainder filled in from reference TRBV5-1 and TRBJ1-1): KAGVTQTPRYLIKTRGQQVTLSCSPISGHRSVSWYQQTPGQGLQFLFEYFSETQRNKGNFPGRFSGRQFSNSRSEMNVSTLELGDSALYLCASSLQGVTEAFFGQGTRLTVV.

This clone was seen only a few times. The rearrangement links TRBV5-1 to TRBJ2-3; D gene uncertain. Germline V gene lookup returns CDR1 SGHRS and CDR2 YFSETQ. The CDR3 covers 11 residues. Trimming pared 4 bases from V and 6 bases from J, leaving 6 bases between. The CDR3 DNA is TGCGCCAGCAGCGCGGACGATACGCAGTATTTT. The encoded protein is CASSADDTQYF. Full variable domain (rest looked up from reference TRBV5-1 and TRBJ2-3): KAGVTQTPRYLIKTRGQQVTLSCSPISGHRSVSWYQQTPGQGLQFLFEYFSETQRNKGNFPGRFSGRQFSNSRSEMNVSTLELGDSALYLCASSADDTQYFGPGTRLTVL.

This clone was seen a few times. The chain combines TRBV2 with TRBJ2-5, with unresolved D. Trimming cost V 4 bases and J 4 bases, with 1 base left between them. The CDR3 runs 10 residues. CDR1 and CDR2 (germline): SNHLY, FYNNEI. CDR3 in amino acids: CASSVETQYF. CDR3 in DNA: TGTGCCAGCAGTGTAGAGACCCAGTACTTC. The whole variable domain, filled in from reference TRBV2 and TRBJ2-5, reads EPEVTQTPSHQVTQMGQEVILRCVPISNHLYFYWYRQILGQKVEFLVSFYNNEISEKSEIFDDQFSVERPDGSNFTLKIRSTKLEDSAMYFCASSVETQYFGPGTRLLVL.

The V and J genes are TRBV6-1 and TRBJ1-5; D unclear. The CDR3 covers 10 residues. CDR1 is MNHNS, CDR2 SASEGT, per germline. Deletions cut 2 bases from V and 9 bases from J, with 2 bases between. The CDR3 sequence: CASSERPQHF. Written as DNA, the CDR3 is TGTGCCAGCAGTGAACGGCCCCAGCATTTT.

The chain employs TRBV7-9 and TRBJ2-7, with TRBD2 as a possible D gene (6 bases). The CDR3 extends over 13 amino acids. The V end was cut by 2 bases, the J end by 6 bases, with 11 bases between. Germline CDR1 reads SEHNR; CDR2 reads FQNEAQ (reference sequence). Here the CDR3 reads CASSLIYGGEQYF. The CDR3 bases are TGTGCCAGCAGCTTAATATACGGGGGCGAGCAGTACTTC.

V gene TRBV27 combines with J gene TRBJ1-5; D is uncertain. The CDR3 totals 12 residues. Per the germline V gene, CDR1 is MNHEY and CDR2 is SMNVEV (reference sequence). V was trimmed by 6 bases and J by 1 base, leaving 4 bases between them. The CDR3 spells CASRQSNQPQHF. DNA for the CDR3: TGTGCCAGCAGGCAGAGCAATCAGCCCCAGCATTTT.

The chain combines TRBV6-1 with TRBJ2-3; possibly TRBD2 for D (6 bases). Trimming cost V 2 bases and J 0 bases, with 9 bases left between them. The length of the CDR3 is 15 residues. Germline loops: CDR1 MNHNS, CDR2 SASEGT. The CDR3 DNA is TGTGCCAGCAGTGAATTCGGGGGAAGCACAGATACGCAGTATTTT. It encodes CASSEFGGSTDTQYF.

CDR3 nucleotides: TGTGCCAGCAGCCCTCAGAAACAGGGCACCGCTAACTATGGCTACACCTTC. Amino acid sequence: CASSPQKQGTANYGYTF. The V call is TRBV7-2, the J call TRBJ1-2; possibly TRBD1 for D (6 bases). CDR3 length: 17 amino acids. Germline V lookup: CDR1 SGHTA, CDR2 FQGNSA. V lost 5 bases and J 0 bases, leaving 19 bases between the germline ends.

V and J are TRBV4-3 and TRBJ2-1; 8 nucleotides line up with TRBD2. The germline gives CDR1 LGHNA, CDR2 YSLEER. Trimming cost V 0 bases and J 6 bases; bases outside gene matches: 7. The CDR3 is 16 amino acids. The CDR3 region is CASSQDYGTRLNEQFF. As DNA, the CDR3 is TGCGCCAGCAGCCAAGATTATGGGACTAGACTCAATGAGCAGTTCTTC.

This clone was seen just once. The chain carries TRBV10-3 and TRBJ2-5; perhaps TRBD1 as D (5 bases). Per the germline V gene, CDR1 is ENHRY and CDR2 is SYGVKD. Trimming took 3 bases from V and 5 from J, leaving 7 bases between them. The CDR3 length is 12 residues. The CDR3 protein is CAISEQVETQYF. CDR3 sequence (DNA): TGTGCCATCAGTGAACAGGTGGAGACCCAGTACTTC.

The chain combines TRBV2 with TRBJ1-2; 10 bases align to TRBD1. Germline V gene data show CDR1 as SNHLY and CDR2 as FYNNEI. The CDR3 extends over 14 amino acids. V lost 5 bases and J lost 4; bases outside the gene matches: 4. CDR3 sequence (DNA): TGTGCCAGCAGTAATGGACAGGGGGGCTATGGCTACACCTTC. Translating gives CASSNGQGGYGYTF.

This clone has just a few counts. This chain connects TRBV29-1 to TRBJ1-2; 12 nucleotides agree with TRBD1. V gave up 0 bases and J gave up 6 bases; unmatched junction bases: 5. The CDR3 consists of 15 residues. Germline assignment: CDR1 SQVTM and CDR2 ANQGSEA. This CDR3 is CSVEEPGQGADGYTF. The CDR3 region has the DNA TGCAGCGTTGAAGAACCGGGACAGGGGGCGGATGGCTACACCTTC. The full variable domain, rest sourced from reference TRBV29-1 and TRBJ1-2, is SAVISQKPSRDICQRGTSLTIQCQVDSQVTMMFWYRQQPGQSLTLIATANQGSEATYESGFVIDKFPISRPNLTFSTLTVSNMSPEDSSIYLCSVEEPGQGADGYTFGSGTRLTVV.

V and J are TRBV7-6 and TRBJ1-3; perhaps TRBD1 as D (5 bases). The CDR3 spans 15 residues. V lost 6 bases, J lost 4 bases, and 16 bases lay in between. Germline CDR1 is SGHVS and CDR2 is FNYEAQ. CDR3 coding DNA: TGTGCCAGCAGAAGATCACGGGGCTCAGGAAACACCATATATTTT. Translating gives CASRRSRGSGNTIYF. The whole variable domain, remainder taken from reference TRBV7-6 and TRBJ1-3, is GAGVSQSPRYKVTKRGQDVALRCDPISGHVSLYWYRQALGQGPEFLTYFNYEAQQDKSGLPNDRFSAERPEGSISTLTIQRTEQRDSAMYRCASRRSRGSGNTIYFGEGSWLTVV.